This is a list of T cell receptor beta chains from one sample in a study of post-analysis software for immune sequencing data. TCRdb redid the calling of the PCR reads with MiXCR, one entry per CDR3 protein. The data contain 500,000 to 600,000 distinct CDR3 sequences, 44% of them singletons. Sequenced input: blood. All receptors come from a girl aged 5 to 17 with multiple sclerosis. Each CDR3 is given with its conserved first and last residue.

>TRBJ1-2|TRBV2
CASTRRTYGYTF
>NA|TRBV19
CASSIVGTAITEQYF
>TRBJ1-2|TRBV4-1
CASSLGALSGMNGYTF
>TRBJ2-1|TRBV3-1
CASSQDTGVQNEQFF
>TRBJ1-5|TRBV7-9
CASSSGTPVQPQHF
>TRBJ1-5|TRBV7-2
CACSFSGTGGGQPQHF
>TRBJ2-6|TRBV7-9
CASSSQGPGANVLTF
>TRBJ2-7|TRBV15
CATSGEKGPYEQYF
>TRBJ2-5|TRBV12-3/TRBV12-4
CASSLATGGETQYF
>TRBJ2-7|TRBV24-1
CATSDSWTSGEQYF
>TRBJ2-5|TRBV6-2/TRBV6-3
CASSPTSGQETQYF
>TRBJ2-7|TRBV6-6
CASTSGRVHEQYF
>TRBJ1-2|TRBV20-1
CSATYRDYGYTF
>NA|TRBV3-1
CASSHVAYEQYF
>TRBJ2-7|TRBV5-1
CASSSLGAPSSYEQYF
>TRBJ1-1|TRBV15
CATSRSRVNTEAFF
>TRBJ2-6|TRBV10-3
CAIKQVGANVLTF
>TRBJ2-7|TRBV7-9
CASSLGQGVSYEQYF
>TRBJ2-7|TRBV20-1
CSAIKGGGGYEQYF
>TRBJ2-6|TRBV18
CASSPQGFNVLTF
>TRBJ2-3|TRBV12-3/TRBV12-4
CASSLGEDTQYF
>TRBJ2-7|TRBV20-1
CSARAGTGPYEQYF
>TRBJ2-1|TRBV13
CASSRDWPRRNNEQFF
>TRBJ1-2|TRBV20-1
CSARVGSPHGYTF
>TRBJ2-1|TRBV5-1
CASRGSNEQFF
>TRBJ2-7|TRBV10-3
CASGVYEQYF
>NA|TRBV27
CASSSPGLAGISPIGEQYF
>TRBJ2-3|TRBV7-7
CASSPAHRESDTQYF
>TRBJ2-2|TRBV6-6
CASSRNYGKANTGELFF
>NA|TRBV27
CASSLTGIPYEQYF
>TRBJ1-5|TRBV12-3/TRBV12-4
CASTGGYSNQPQHF
>TRBJ1-2|TRBV7-9
CASSPSRPNYGYTF
>TRBJ2-1|TRBV6-2/TRBV6-3
CVSRRIDEQFF
>TRBJ2-5|TRBV20-1
CSAKAGGYQETQYF
>TRBJ1-2|TRBV12-3/TRBV12-4
CASSPPRGRNLFGYTF
>TRBJ2-1|TRBV12-3/TRBV12-4
CASGVSAGGDNGQFF
>NA|TRBV20-1
CSARSLTGAYEQYF
>TRBJ2-5|TRBV25-1
CASSDGGLAGGVEQYF
>TRBJ2-7|TRBV7-2
CASSLAFQTGRYEQYF
>TRBJ2-1|TRBV20-1
CSARAGLEQFF
>TRBJ1-2|TRBV6-1
CASSATGYGYTF
>TRBJ2-7|TRBV5-1
CASSLDPQTYEQYF
>TRBJ2-5|TRBV21-1
CASSTHHGEETQYF
>TRBJ2-3|TRBV29-1
CSVEDVWTPQYF
>TRBJ2-7|TRBV2
CASTEVTGFYEQYF
>TRBJ2-3|TRBV11-3
CASSPSAPDTQYF
>TRBJ2-7|TRBV20-1
CSAGGRGTYEQYF
>TRBJ2-1|TRBV5-1
CASSLRDVNEQFF
>TRBJ2-3|TRBV12-3/TRBV12-4
CASSFLTRDTQYF
>TRBJ2-1|TRBV5-1
CASSLDVAGEGNEQFF
>TRBJ1-1|TRBV29-1
CSVEDEGLMNTEAFF